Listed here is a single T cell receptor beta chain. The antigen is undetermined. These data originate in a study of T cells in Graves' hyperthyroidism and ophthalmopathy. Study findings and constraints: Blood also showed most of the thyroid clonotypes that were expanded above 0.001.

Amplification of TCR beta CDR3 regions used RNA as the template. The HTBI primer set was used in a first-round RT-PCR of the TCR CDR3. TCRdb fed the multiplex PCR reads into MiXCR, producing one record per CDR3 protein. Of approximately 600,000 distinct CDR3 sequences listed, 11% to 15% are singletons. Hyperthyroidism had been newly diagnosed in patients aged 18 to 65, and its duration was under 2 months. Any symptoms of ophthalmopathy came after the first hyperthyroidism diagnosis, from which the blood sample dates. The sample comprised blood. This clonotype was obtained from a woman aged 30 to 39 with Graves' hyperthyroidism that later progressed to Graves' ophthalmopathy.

CDR3 loop: CASRLRGLAEYNEQFF. CDR3 sequence (DNA): TGTGCCAGCCGCTTAAGGGGGCTAGCGGAATACAATGAGCAGTTCTTC. This rearrangement joins TRBV27 to TRBJ2-1, with D perhaps matching TRBD1 or TRBD2 (7 bases each). The CDR3 sequence is 16 residues long. Trimming shortened V by 8 bases and J by 4 bases, and 21 bases separated the two germline ends. Germline V CDR1 and CDR2: MNHEY, SMNVEV (reference sequence).